This T cell receptor (beta chain) was identified during a study of cytomegalovirus exposure and HLA in healthy donors. The PCR was carried out with 60 Vbeta primers and 13 Jbeta primers. The assay was immunoSEQ multiplex PCR, and TCRdb's table has in-frame clones only and misses some. This sample carries fewer than 200,000 clones, about 75% of them seen once, and the ten largest clones take just under 5%. Whole-study findings and limits: A later analysis found that most CMV-associated TCR beta chains appeared HLA-restricted. A later analysis revealed that TCR association rates differed between HLA loci, peaking at DRB1 and bottoming out at HLA-C. Previous analysis showed most TCR beta V segments were productive about 90% or about 30% of the time.

As concerns this clone: Its cognate antigen is unknown.

Healthy bone marrow donors made up the donors. Germline V CDR1 and CDR2: SNHLY, FYNNEI. The length of the CDR3 is 14 residues. V lost 4 bases, J lost 4 bases, and 3 bases stayed unmatched. The receptor was derived from a male donor in good health and CMV-seronegative. Sequencing was carried out using PBMCs. This chain links TRBV2 with TRBJ2-3, with 9 bases aligning to TRBD2. In DNA form, the CDR3 reads TGTGCCAGCAGTGGCGGGGGGGTCGCAGATACGCAGTATTTT. Translated, it gives CASSGGGVADTQYF.